This TCR beta chain was retrieved from a study of early T cells in non-severe SARS-CoV-2 infection. Across the study: Chains from this unsorted whole-blood bulk RNA could not be paired.

This clonotype was detected ten times or more. No antigen is known for it. Unique molecular identifiers were attached to individual cDNA molecules. TCRdb passed the 5' RACE reads through MiXCR, listing each CDR3 protein once. The table shows 29,000 or so distinct CDR3 sequences, with about 5% occurring only once. General study results and limits: CD4 and private specificities were missed by VDJdb matching, which favored anti-spike CD8 responses.

The junction had 7 bases not matched to a gene; V was cut back by 4 bases and J by 7 bases. The CDR3 is 14 residues long. From germline, CDR1 is MNHEY and CDR2 SMNVEV (reference sequence). V gene TRBV27 combines with J gene TRBJ2-1, with 7 bases matching TRBD1. The sample comprised whole blood. The clonotype was recovered from an adult who was a healthcare worker with PCR-confirmed SARS-CoV-2 infection or an uninfected control (not recorded which). CDR3 loop: CASSSGQVGNEQFF. In DNA form, the CDR3 reads TGTGCCAGCAGTTCTGGACAGGTGGGGAATGAGCAGTTCTTC.